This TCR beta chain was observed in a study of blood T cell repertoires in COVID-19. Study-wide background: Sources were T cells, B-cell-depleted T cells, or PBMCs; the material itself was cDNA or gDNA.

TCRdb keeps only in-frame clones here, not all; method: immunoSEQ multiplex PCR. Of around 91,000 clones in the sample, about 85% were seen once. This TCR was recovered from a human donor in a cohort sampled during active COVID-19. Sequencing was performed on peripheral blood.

In DNA, the CDR3 is TGTGCCAGCAGCTTAGGAGACTATTGGGATACCTACGAGCAGTACTTC. Protein product: CASSLGDYWDTYEQYF. The rearrangement joins TRBV7-2 to TRBJ2-7; a possible D gene is TRBD2 (5 bases). Trimming took off 1 base at V and 2 bases at J, with 15 bases between the two ends. CDR1 and CDR2 from the germline V gene are SGHTA and FQGNSA. This CDR3 is 16 amino acids long.